This is a list of T cell receptor beta chains from one sample in a study of PD-1 blockade in classical Hodgkin lymphoma. Only in-frame clones appear in the TCRdb table, and some are missing; sequencing was by immunoSEQ multiplex PCR. Counted here are about 46,000 clones, about 73% occurring once; the ten biggest clones make up 11%. The sequenced sample was peripheral blood mononuclear cells (PBMCs), obtained at baseline. These receptors originate from a human donor with classical Hodgkin lymphoma. CDR3s include the opening cysteine and the closing phenylalanine or tryptophan. The D gene is left open where the match is weak. Size tells how often a clone was seen (once, few, many) or the class of an expanded clone, and some rows leave it out.

j_call cdr3_length v_call clone_size d_call cdr3_aa cdr3_nt
TRBJ2-2 14 TRBV29-1 . . CSARVQPLTGELFF TGCAGCGCCCGGGTTCAGCCCCTCACCGGGGAGCTGTTTTTT
TRBJ2-1 16 TRBV5-6 once . CASSLAAGKDYNEQFF TGTGCCAGCAGCTTGGCGGCGGGGAAGGACTACAATGAGCAGTTCTTC
TRBJ1-2 16 TRBV4-2 few . CASSQGSDQFNYGYTF TGTGCCAGCAGCCAAGGCTCAGACCAGTTTAACTATGGCTACACCTTC
TRBJ1-2 16 TRBV28 . . CASSLGQGRVNYGYTF TGTGCCAGCAGTTTAGGGCAGGGGAGGGTAAACTATGGCTACACCTTC
TRBJ2-3 14 TRBV6-5 . . CASSFGREADTQYF TGTGCCAGCAGTTTCGGACGAGAGGCAGATACGCAGTATTTT
TRBJ2-1 16 TRBV5-6 few . CASTPFPGAGSNEQFF TGTGCCAGCACCCCTTTCCCGGGAGCTGGGAGCAATGAGCAGTTCTTC
TRBJ2-7 11 TRBV6-1 . . CASSRIYEQYF TGTGCCAGCAGCCGGATCTACGAGCAGTACTTC
TRBJ1-2 18 TRBV27 . . CASSPGDRLSLINYGYTF TGTGCCAGCAGTCCTGGGGACCGTCTCTCCCTTATAAACTATGGCTACACCTTC
TRBJ1-2 13 TRBV27 . . CASSWNNYGGYTF TGTGCCAGCAGTTGGAATAACTATGGTGGCTACACCTTC
TRBJ2-1 17 TRBV19 once TRBD2 CASRAIAGAFSYNEQFF TGTGCCAGCCGGGCGATAGCGGGGGCTTTCTCCTACAATGAGCAGTTCTTC
TRBJ1-2 15 TRBV28 . TRBD1 CASTITGGFNYGYTF TGTGCCAGCACCATAACAGGGGGCTTTAACTATGGCTACACCTTC
TRBJ1-5 11 TRBV20-1 . . CSAGGLQPQHF TGCAGTGCTGGAGGCCTTCAGCCCCAGCATTTT
TRBJ1-3 15 TRBV18 . TRBD1 CASSATGTGGSTIYF TGTGCCAGCTCAGCCACCGGGACAGGCGGTTCCACCATATATTTT
TRBJ1-1 14 TRBV5-4 . . CASSLLSGNTEAFF TGTGCCAGCAGCTTATTAAGCGGAAACACTGAAGCTTTCTTT
TRBJ2-7 15 TRBV7-3 . TRBD1 CASSTTGPTTYEQYF TGTGCCAGCAGCACGACAGGGCCGACTACCTACGAGCAGTACTTC
TRBJ1-1 14 TRBV28 . . CASSLWGGSTEAFF TGTGCCAGCAGTTTATGGGGGGGTAGCACTGAAGCTTTCTTT
TRBJ1-1 14 TRBV18 . TRBD1 CASSRQGKGTEAFF TGTGCCAGCTCTAGACAGGGGAAGGGCACTGAAGCTTTCTTT
TRBJ1-4 12 TRBV5-6 . . CASGLWGEKLFF TGTGCCAGCGGGTTGTGGGGTGAAAAACTGTTTTTT
TRBJ1-4 14 TRBV28 few TRBD1 CASSSGTGREKLFF TGTGCCAGCAGTTCCGGGACAGGTCGCGAAAAACTGTTTTTT
TRBJ1-5 13 TRBV7-2 . . CASSRRTNQPQHF TGTGCCAGCAGCCGCCGAACCAATCAGCCCCAGCATTTT
TRBJ2-2 15 TRBV9 . . CASSVGGVNTGELFF TGTGCCAGCAGCGTAGGGGGGGTGAACACCGGGGAGCTGTTTTTT
TRBJ2-7 15 TRBV6-5 . TRBD1 CASSFRDRGQYEQYF TGTGCCAGCAGTTTCCGGGACAGGGGTCAATACGAGCAGTACTTC
TRBJ2-5 13 TRBV7-2 . . CASTPDIQETQYF TGTGCCAGCACCCCGGACATCCAAGAGACCCAGTACTTC
TRBJ2-2 15 TRBV7-8 few TRBD2 CASSLATSVTGELFF TGTGCCAGCAGCTTAGCAACTAGCGTCACCGGGGAGCTGTTTTTT
TRBJ1-1 12 TRBV11-2 . . CASSLVYTEAFF TGTGCCAGCAGCTTAGTCTACACTGAAGCTTTCTTT
TRBJ2-1 16 TRBV11-3 . . CASSLEAGISYNEQFF TGTGCCAGCAGCTTAGAGGCGGGAATCTCCTACAATGAGCAGTTCTTC
TRBJ1-1 14 TRBV28 . . CASSYPGTLTEAFF TGTGCCAGCAGTTATCCCGGGACACTCACTGAAGCTTTCTTT
TRBJ1-1 11 TRBV6-5 few . CASSYGTEAFF TGTGCCAGCAGTTACGGGACTGAAGCTTTCTTT
TRBJ1-2 14 TRBV28 . . CATNVGGQAYGYTF TGTGCCACCAACGTCGGGGGGCAGGCATATGGCTACACCTTC
TRBJ2-4 16 TRBV15 . . CATSSPPPGAKNIQYF TGTGCCACCAGCAGCCCCCCCCCAGGGGCCAAAAACATTCAGTACTTC
TRBJ2-3 15 TRBV4-1 . TRBD1 CASSQIRQGEDTQYF TGCGCCAGCAGCCAAATCCGACAGGGTGAAGATACGCAGTATTTT
TRBJ2-1 18 TRBV9 . . CASSALFGQTSGYNEQFF TGTGCCAGCAGCGCACTCTTCGGACAGACCTCTGGATACAATGAGCAGTTCTTC
TRBJ2-7 15 TRBV9 . . CASSATGGESYEQYF TGTGCCAGCAGCGCCACAGGTGGGGAATCCTACGAGCAGTACTTC
TRBJ1-1 13 TRBV11-1 . . CASSSPLNTEAFF TGTGCCAGCAGCTCCCCACTGAACACTGAAGCTTTCTTT
TRBJ1-1 14 TRBV5-1 . . CASRSQGGGTEAFF TGCGCCAGCAGGTCGCAGGGTGGGGGGACTGAAGCTTTCTTT
TRBJ1-5 13 TRBV29-1 . . CSVELEGNQPQHF TGCAGCGTTGAGTTGGAGGGCAATCAGCCCCAGCATTTT
TRBJ2-5 17 TRBV7-2 . TRBD2 CASSLASSGGGQETQYF TGTGCCAGCAGCTTAGCCTCCTCGGGAGGGGGGCAAGAGACCCAGTACTTC
TRBJ1-2 14 TRBV5-3 . . CARSWFWGTYGYTF TGTGCCAGAAGCTGGTTTTGGGGCACCTATGGCTACACCTTC
TRBJ2-3 12 TRBV7-9 . . CASSLRSDTQYF TGTGCCAGCAGCTTAAGGTCAGATACGCAGTATTTT
TRBJ1-2 13 TRBV5-1 . . CASSYRGNYGYTF TGCGCCAGCAGCTACCGGGGTAACTATGGCTACACCTTC
TRBJ2-1 13 TRBV27 . . CASSLNIDNEQFF TGTGCCAGCAGTTTAAATATCGACAATGAGCAGTTCTTC
TRBJ2-1 15 TRBV28 . . CASSPQDGSYNEQFF TGTGCCAGCAGTCCCCAGGACGGCTCCTACAATGAGCAGTTCTTC
TRBJ2-7 12 TRBV21-1 . . CATDRGGYEQYF TGTGCCACCGACAGGGGTGGCTACGAGCAGTACTTC
TRBJ1-3 15 TRBV6-5 few . CASSYSSGPGNTIYF TGTGCCAGCAGTTACTCGAGCGGGCCTGGAAACACCATATATTTT